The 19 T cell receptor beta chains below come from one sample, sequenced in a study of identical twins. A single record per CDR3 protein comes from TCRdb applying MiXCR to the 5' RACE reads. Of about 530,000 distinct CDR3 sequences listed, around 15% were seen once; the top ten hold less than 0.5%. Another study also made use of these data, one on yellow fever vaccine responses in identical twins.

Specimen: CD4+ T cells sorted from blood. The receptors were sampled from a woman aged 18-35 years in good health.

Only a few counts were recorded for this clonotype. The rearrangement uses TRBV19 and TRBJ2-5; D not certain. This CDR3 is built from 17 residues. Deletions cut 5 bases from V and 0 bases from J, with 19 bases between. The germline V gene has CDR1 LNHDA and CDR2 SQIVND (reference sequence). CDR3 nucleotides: TGTGCCAGTAGTCTGGTCTTCCAGGCACAGTACCAAGAGACCCAGTACTTC. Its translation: CASSLVFQAQYQETQYF.

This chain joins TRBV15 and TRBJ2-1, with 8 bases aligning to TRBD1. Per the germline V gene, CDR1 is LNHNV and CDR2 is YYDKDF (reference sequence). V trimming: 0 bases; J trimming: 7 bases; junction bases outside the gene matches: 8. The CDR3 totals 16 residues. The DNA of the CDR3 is TGTGCCACCAGCAGAGATCCCCAGGGGGCTTTTAATGAGCAGTTCTTC. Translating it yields CATSRDPQGAFNEQFF.

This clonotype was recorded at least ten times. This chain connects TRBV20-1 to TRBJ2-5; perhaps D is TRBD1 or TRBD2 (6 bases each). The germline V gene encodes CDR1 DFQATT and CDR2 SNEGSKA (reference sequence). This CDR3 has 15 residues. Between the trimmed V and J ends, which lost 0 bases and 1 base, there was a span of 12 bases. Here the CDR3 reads CSARDVTGAQETQYF. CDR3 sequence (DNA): TGCAGTGCTAGAGATGTCACGGGGGCCCAAGAGACCCAGTACTTC.

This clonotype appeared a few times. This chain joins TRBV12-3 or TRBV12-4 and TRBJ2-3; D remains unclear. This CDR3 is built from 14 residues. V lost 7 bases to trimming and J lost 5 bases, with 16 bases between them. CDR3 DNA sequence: TGTGCCAGCAACCGTCAGTCGGGCGGAGATACGCAGTATTTT. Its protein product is CASNRQSGGDTQYF.

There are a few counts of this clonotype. The DNA for the CDR3 is TGTGCCAGCAGCACGCGGACTCCTTCAAGCTCCTACGAGCAGTACTTC. It encodes CASSTRTPSSSYEQYF. This rearrangement joins TRBV13 to TRBJ2-7, with D possibly being TRBD2 (5 bases). Germline CDR1 PRHDT, CDR2 FYEKMQ (reference sequence). CDR3 length: 16 residues. Trimming stripped 5 bases from V and 0 bases from J, with 17 bases between.

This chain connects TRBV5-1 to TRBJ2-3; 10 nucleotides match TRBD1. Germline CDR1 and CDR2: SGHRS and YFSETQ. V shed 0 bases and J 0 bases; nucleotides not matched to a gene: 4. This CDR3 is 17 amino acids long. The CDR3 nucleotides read TGCGCCAGCAGCTTGGCCCGACAGGGGGCTAGCACAGATACGCAGTATTTT. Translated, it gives CASSLARQGASTDTQYF.

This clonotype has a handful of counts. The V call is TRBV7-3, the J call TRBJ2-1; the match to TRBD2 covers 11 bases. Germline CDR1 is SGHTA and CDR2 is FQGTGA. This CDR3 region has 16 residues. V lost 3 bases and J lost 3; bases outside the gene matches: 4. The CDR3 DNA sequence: TGTGCCAGCAGCTTTACCGGGACTAGCGGCTACAATGAGCAGTTCTTC. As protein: CASSFTGTSGYNEQFF. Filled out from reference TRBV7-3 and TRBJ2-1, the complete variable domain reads GAGVSQTPSNKVTEKGKYVELRCDPISGHTALYWYRQSLGQGPEFLIYFQGTGAADDSGLPNDRFFAVRPEGSVSTLKIQRTERGDSAVYLCASSFTGTSGYNEQFFGPGTRLTVL.

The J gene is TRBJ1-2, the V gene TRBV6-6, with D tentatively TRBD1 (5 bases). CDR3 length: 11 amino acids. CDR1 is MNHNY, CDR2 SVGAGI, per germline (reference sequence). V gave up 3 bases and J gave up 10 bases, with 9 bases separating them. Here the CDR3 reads CASSYRGDYTF. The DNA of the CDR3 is TGTGCCAGCAGTTATCGGGGGGACTACACCTTC.

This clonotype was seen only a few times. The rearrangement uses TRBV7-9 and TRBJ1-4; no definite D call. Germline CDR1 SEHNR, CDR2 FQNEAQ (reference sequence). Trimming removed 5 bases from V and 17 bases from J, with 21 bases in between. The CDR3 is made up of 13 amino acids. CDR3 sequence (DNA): TGTGCCAGCAGCCAAACGGAGCCCTGGGGAGAATTTTTT. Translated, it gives CASSQTEPWGEFF.

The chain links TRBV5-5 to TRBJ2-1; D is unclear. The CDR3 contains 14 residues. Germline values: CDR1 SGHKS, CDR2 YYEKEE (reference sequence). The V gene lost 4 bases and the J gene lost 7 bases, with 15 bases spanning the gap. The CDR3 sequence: CASSREILRNEQFF. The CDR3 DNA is TGTGCCAGCAGCCGCGAGATATTAAGGAATGAGCAGTTCTTC.

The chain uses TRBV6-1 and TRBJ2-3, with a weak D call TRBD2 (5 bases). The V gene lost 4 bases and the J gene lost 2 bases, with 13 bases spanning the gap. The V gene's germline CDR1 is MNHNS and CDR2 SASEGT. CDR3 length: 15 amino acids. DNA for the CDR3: TGTGCCAGCAGTGGGTGGGAGAAAGCCACAGATACGCAGTATTTT. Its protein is CASSGWEKATDTQYF.

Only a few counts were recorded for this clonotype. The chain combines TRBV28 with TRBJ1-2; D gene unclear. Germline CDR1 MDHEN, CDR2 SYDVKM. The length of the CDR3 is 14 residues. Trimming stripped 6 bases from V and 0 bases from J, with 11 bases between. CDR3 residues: CASRPDGSNYGYTF. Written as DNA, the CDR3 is TGTGCCAGCAGACCGGACGGATCTAACTATGGCTACACCTTC.

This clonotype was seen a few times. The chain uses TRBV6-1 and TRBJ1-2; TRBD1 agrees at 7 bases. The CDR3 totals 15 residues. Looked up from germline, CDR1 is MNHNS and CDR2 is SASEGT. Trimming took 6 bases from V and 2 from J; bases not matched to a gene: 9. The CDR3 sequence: CASSLAAGGNYGYTF. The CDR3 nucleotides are TGTGCCAGCAGCCTTGCGGCAGGGGGGAACTATGGCTACACCTTC.

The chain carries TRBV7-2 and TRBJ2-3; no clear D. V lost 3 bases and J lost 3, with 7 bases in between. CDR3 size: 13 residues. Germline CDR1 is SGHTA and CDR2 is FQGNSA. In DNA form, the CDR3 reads TGTGCCAGCAGCTTCGGCTTTACAGATACGCAGTATTTT. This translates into CASSFGFTDTQYF.

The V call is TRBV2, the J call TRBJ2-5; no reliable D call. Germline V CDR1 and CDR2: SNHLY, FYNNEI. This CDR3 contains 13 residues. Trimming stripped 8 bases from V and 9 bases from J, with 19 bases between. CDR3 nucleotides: TGTGCCAGCCACACCGAATCATTCGAGGCCCAGTACTTC. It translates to CASHTESFEAQYF.

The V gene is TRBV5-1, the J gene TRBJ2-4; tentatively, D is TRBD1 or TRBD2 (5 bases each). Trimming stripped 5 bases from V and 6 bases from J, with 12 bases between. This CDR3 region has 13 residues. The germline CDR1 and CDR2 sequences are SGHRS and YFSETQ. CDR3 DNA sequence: TGCGCCAGCAGAGGGGACGGAAGAAACATTCAGTACTTC. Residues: CASRGDGRNIQYF.

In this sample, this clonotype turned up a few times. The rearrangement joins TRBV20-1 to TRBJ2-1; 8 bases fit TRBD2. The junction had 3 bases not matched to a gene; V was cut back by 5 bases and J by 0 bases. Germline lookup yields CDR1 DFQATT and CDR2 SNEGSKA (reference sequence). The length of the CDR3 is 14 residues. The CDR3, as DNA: TGCAGTGCTTCCGGGACTAGCTCCTACAATGAGCAGTTCTTC. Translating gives CSASGTSSYNEQFF.

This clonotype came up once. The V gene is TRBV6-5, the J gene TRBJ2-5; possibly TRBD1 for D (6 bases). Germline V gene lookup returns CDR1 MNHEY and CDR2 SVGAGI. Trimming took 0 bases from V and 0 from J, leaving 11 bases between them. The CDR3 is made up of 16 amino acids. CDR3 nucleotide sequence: TGTGCCAGCAGTTACTCGAGGGGGAGCAACCAAGAGACCCAGTACTTC. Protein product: CASSYSRGSNQETQYF.

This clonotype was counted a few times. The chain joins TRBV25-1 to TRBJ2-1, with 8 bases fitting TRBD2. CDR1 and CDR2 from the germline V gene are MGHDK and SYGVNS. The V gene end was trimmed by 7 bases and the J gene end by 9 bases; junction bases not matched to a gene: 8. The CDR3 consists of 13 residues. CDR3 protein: CASNGRVQGEQFF. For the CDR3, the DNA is TGTGCCAGCAACGGGAGGGTTCAGGGTGAGCAGTTCTTC.